These 24 T cell receptor beta chains were all obtained from the same sample, sequenced in a study of blood T cell repertoires in COVID-19 (dated by TCRdb to between 2020 and 2021). Receptor libraries were prepared by the immunoSEQ multiplex PCR assay. TCRdb provides this immuneACCESS table in a form limited to in-frame rearrangements. Some clones are lacking; in checked studies, under half of them reflect an unresolved V gene, and why the rest are absent is not known. In this sample the table shows just under 65,000 clones, approximately 83% of which occur a single time. Of the sample, around 1.2% is held by the ten largest clones. The sample consisted of peripheral blood. These receptors came from a man aged 35 to 55 with acute or convalescent COVID-19.

This chain connects TRBV5-6 to TRBJ1-5; the D is unclear. Germline assignment: CDR1 SGHDT and CDR2 YYEEEE. The germline V and J ends were trimmed by 4 bases and 2 bases, with 16 bases remaining between them. The CDR3 consists of 16 residues. CDR3 DNA: TGTGCCAGCAGCACATCGAAAAAGAGCGGCAATCAGCCCCAGCATTTT. Its protein product is CASSTSKKSGNQPQHF.

This clone was detected only a few times. The chain is built from TRBV11-2 and TRBJ1-3; 9 bases fit TRBD1. CDR1 is SGHAT and CDR2 is FQNNGV in the germline V gene. The junction had 12 bases not matched to a gene; V was cut back by 9 bases and J by 9 bases. The CDR3 consists of 14 residues. In DNA, the CDR3 is TGTGCCAGTGGCCCAGGGACAGGGTTTACCACCATATATTTT. Its protein product is CASGPGTGFTTIYF.

This clone was picked up one time. This chain joins TRBV7-9 and TRBJ1-2; a weak D match, TRBD1 (6 bases). V lost 4 bases and J lost 6, with 21 bases in between. Germline V gives CDR1 SEHNR, CDR2 FQNEAQ (reference sequence). The CDR3 consists of 16 residues. CDR3 sequence reads: CASSSATQGAGNGYTF. In DNA form, the CDR3 reads TGTGCCAGCAGCTCCGCTACACAGGGAGCTGGTAATGGCTACACCTTC. Complete variable domain (other parts from reference TRBV7-9 and TRBJ1-2): DTGVSQNPRHKITKRGQNVTFRCDPISEHNRLYWYRQTLGQGPEFLTYFQNEAQLEKSRLLSDRFSAERPKGSFSTLEIQRTEQGDSAMYLCASSSATQGAGNGYTFGSGTRLTVV.

The chain has TRBV6-1 and TRBJ1-2, with D possibly matching TRBD1 (5 bases). The germline gives CDR1 MNHNS, CDR2 SASEGT. V gave up 0 bases and J gave up 3 bases, with 11 bases separating them. The CDR3 contains 15 residues. As DNA, the CDR3 is TGTGCCAGCAGTGAAGCGCAACAGGCGTACTATGGCTACACCTTC. Protein sequence: CASSEAQQAYYGYTF.

V usage is TRBV27 and J usage is TRBJ1-1; tentatively, D is TRBD1 (6 bases). The CDR3 sequence is 14 residues long. CDR1 and CDR2 from the germline V gene are MNHEY and SMNVEV (reference sequence). Trimming took 2 bases from V and 0 from J, leaving 7 bases between them. The CDR3 loop reads CASSLQGMNTEAFF. The CDR3 DNA is TGTGCCAGCAGTTTACAGGGGATGAACACTGAAGCTTTCTTT.

The chain employs TRBV2 and TRBJ1-3; no reliable D call. Looked up from germline, CDR1 is SNHLY and CDR2 is FYNNEI. The CDR3 totals 14 residues. V was cut by 4 bases and J by 6 bases, with 13 bases left in between. For the CDR3, the DNA is TGTGCCAGCAGTGCGGAGGTCTTATTAAACACCATATATTTT. Translating gives CASSAEVLLNTIYF. The whole variable domain, remainder taken from reference TRBV2 and TRBJ1-3, is EPEVTQTPSHQVTQMGQEVILRCVPISNHLYFYWYRQILGQKVEFLVSFYNNEISEKSEIFDDQFSVERPDGSNFTLKIRSTKLEDSAMYFCASSAEVLLNTIYFGEGSWLTVV.

This CDR3 reads CASSQDGGIQETQYF. CDR3 bases: TGCGCCAGCAGCCAAGACGGGGGTATACAAGAGACCCAGTACTTC. The chain combines TRBV4-1 with TRBJ2-5, with a weak D call TRBD2 (6 bases). Germline assignment: CDR1 MGHRA and CDR2 YSYEKL. Between the trimmed V and J ends, which lost 0 bases and 2 bases, there was a span of 10 bases. There are 15 residues in the CDR3.

This clone came up once. This chain uses TRBV11-3 with TRBJ2-4; D is uncertain. This CDR3 has 16 residues. Trimming removed 3 bases at V and 6 bases at J, with 18 bases between. Germline V gene data show CDR1 as SGHNT and CDR2 as YENEEA. CDR3 sequence reads: CASSLSFRGAGNIQYF. The CDR3 coding sequence is TGTGCCAGCAGCTTGAGTTTTAGAGGAGCTGGAAACATTCAGTACTTC. Drawing the rest from reference TRBV11-3 and TRBJ2-4, the complete variable domain is EAGVVQSPRYKIIEKKQPVAFWCNPISGHNTLYWYLQNLGQGPELLIRYENEEAVDDSQLPKDRFSAERLKGVDSTLKIQPAELGDSAVYLCASSLSFRGAGNIQYFGAGTRLSVL.

The gene calls are TRBV6-2 or TRBV6-3 and TRBJ2-3, with 13 bases that match TRBD2. The CDR3 runs to 18 residues. V dropped 0 bases and J dropped 5; count of bases not matched to a gene: 8. Germline loops: CDR1 MNHEY, CDR2 SVGEGT. CDR3 nucleotides: TGTGCCAGCAGTTACTCGACTAGCGGGGGGCAATATTTAGATACGCAGTATTTT. Residues: CASSYSTSGGQYLDTQYF.

The chain links TRBV28 to TRBJ1-2, with 8 bases that match TRBD1. Germline assignment: CDR1 MDHEN and CDR2 SYDVKM. V gave up 6 bases and J gave up 7 bases; unmatched junction bases: 7. This CDR3 comprises 13 residues. CDR3 residues: CASRLQGEGGYTF. The DNA for the CDR3 is TGTGCCAGCAGGCTACAGGGGGAGGGTGGCTACACCTTC.

The V and J genes are TRBV10-3 and TRBJ1-5, with 9 nucleotides matching TRBD1. Germline loops: CDR1 ENHRY, CDR2 SYGVKD. Trimming removed 10 bases from V and 2 bases from J; junction bases left unmatched: 6. The CDR3 consists of 14 residues. The CDR3 DNA is TGTGCCACTACGACAGGGGGGGGCAATCAGCCCCAGCATTTT. Amino acid sequence: CATTTGGGNQPQHF.

The V and J genes are TRBV5-8 and TRBJ1-5; D gene uncertain. The CDR3 is made up of 14 amino acids. Trimming stripped 1 base from V and 5 bases from J, with 10 bases between. Per the germline V gene, CDR1 is SGHTS and CDR2 is YDEGEE. CDR3 sequence (DNA): TGTGCCAGCAGCTTGAGAGAGCCTGATCAGCCCCAGCATTTT. This gives the protein CASSLREPDQPQHF. Together with reference TRBV5-8 and TRBJ1-5, the CDR3 gives the full variable domain: EAGVTQSPTHLIKTRGQQATLRCSPISGHTSVYWYQQALGLGLQFLLWYDEGEERNRGNFPPRFSGRQFPNYSSELNVNALELEDSALYLCASSLREPDQPQHFGDGTRLSIL.

The J gene is TRBJ1-2, the V gene TRBV5-1; no definite D call. This CDR3 spans 14 amino acids. V was pared by 0 bases and J by 2 bases, with 8 bases between. Per germline, CDR1 SGHRS and CDR2 YFSETQ. In DNA, the CDR3 is TGCGCCAGCAGCTTGGCCCCGGGGAACTATGGCTACACCTTC. Its protein product is CASSLAPGNYGYTF.

V is TRBV6-1 and J is TRBJ1-1; 11 bases fit TRBD1. CDR3 length: 16 amino acids. Trimming at V came to 4 bases and at J to 4 bases, leaving 8 bases not matched to a gene. Germline V gives CDR1 MNHNS, CDR2 SASEGT. CDR3 DNA sequence: TGTGCCAGCAGTGGAGCTAGGACAGGGGGCACCACTGAAGCTTTCTTT. Translating it yields CASSGARTGGTTEAFF.

This clone was observed a handful of times. The chain is built from TRBV24-1 and TRBJ1-1; D possibly corresponds to TRBD1 (5 bases). V dropped 7 bases and J dropped 9 bases, with 14 bases sitting between them. The length of the CDR3 is 12 residues. The germline CDR1 and CDR2 sequences are KGHDR and SFDVKD. CDR3 DNA sequence: TGTGCCACCAGAAACCCCGGGGGGAAAGCTTTCTTT. Residues: CATRNPGGKAFF.

The chain employs TRBV6-4 and TRBJ2-1; TRBD2 aligns across 7 bases. Germline trimming cut 5 bases from V and 4 bases from J; bases unmatched to any gene: 5. The CDR3 runs to 14 residues. Germline V gene lookup returns CDR1 MRHNA and CDR2 SNTAGT. CDR3 residues: CASSSSGDYNEQFF. The CDR3 region has the DNA TGTGCCAGCAGTTCTAGCGGAGATTACAATGAGCAGTTCTTC.

The chain carries TRBV3-1 (or the pseudogene TRBV3-2) and TRBJ2-2, with 7 bases lining up with TRBD2. V lost 1 base to trimming and J lost 8 bases; unmatched junction nucleotides: 13. Germline lookup yields CDR1 LGHDT and CDR2 YNNKEL (reference sequence). This CDR3 contains 17 residues. CDR3 protein: CASSQGRDYRGLGELFF. CDR3 bases: TGTGCCAGCAGCCAAGGCCGGGACTACCGTGGCTTAGGGGAGCTGTTTTTT.

This clone was observed once. For the CDR3, the DNA is TGTGCCAGCTCCAGAACAGGGGGCGGGGAGCTGTTTTTT. Its translation: CASSRTGGGELFF. The rearrangement joins TRBV12-3 or TRBV12-4 to TRBJ2-2; the match to TRBD1 covers 8 bases. This CDR3 is built from 13 residues. V lost 8 bases to trimming and J lost 7 bases; unmatched junction nucleotides: 6.

The V call is TRBV10-3, the J call TRBJ1-5, with D possibly TRBD1 on 5 matching bases. The CDR3 is 13 residues long. The V end was cut by 11 bases, the J end by 0 bases, with 11 bases between. Germline CDR1 is ENHRY and CDR2 is SYGVKD. The CDR3 region has the DNA TGTGCCGTCGGAGGGGCTAGCAATCAGCCCCAGCATTTT. Amino acids: CAVGGASNQPQHF.

The rearrangement joins TRBV25-1 to TRBJ1-2; TRBD1 might be the D (6 bases). This CDR3 is built from 15 residues. The V gene's germline CDR1 is MGHDK and CDR2 SYGVNS. V lost 3 bases to trimming and J lost 4 bases, with 15 bases between them. The CDR3: CASSEPGRGFYGYTF. Written as DNA, the CDR3 is TGTGCCAGCAGTGAGCCAGGGAGGGGGTTCTATGGCTACACCTTC.

On this clone itself: Mismatch with germline at one junction end may stem from a read error. The sample holds other DNA sequences that translate to the same CDR3. The chain has TRBV11-2 and TRBJ1-6; D unresolved. Germline CDR1 SGHAT, CDR2 FQNNGV. The CDR3 is 15 residues long. CDR3 sequence reads: CASSPRTGRDSPLHF. DNA of the CDR3: TGTGCCAGCAGCCCAAGGACGGGAAGGGATTCACCTCTCCACTTT.

This chain joins TRBV5-1 and TRBJ1-3, with D hard to call. Germline V lookup: CDR1 SGHRS, CDR2 YFSETQ. The CDR3 runs 15 residues. Trimming removed 4 bases from V and 1 base from J, with 12 bases in between. The CDR3 region has the DNA TGCGCCAGCAGCGTAGACAACAGTTCTGGAAACACCATATATTTT. It is translated as CASSVDNSSGNTIYF.

This clone was observed a few times. V usage is TRBV5-4 and J usage is TRBJ1-6; TRBD1 might be the D (6 bases). Germline values: CDR1 SGHNT, CDR2 YYREEE (reference sequence). This CDR3 region has 12 residues. Trimming stripped 2 bases from V and 11 bases from J, with 8 bases between. The CDR3 sequence: CASSLQGTPLHF. In nucleotides, the CDR3 is TGTGCCAGCAGCTTACAGGGAACACCCCTCCACTTT.

This clone was detected only once. V is TRBV9 and J is TRBJ2-7; D call uncertain. V was cut by 4 bases and J by 1 base, with 6 bases left in between. Germline V gene sequence: CDR1 SGDLS, CDR2 YYNGEE. The CDR3 length is 12 residues. CDR3 in amino acids: CASSPPSYEQYF. As DNA, the CDR3 is TGTGCCAGCAGCCCCCCTTCCTACGAGCAGTACTTC.